The 19 T cell receptor beta chains below were found in one sample sequenced in a study of T cell changes during pregnancy in multiple sclerosis. Measured with immunoSEQ multiplex PCR; TCRdb has only the in-frame clones, and not every one. The table has 60,000 to 65,000 clones, about 90% seen once. The material sequenced was peripheral blood, taken in the second trimester of pregnancy. These receptors originate from a female donor in good health, enrolled as a control in a pregnancy study.

The V gene is TRBV28, the J gene TRBJ2-1, with 14 bases identical to TRBD2. Trimming took 6 bases from V and 0 from J; bases not matched to a gene: 7. This CDR3 has 18 amino acids. Germline CDR1 reads MDHEN; CDR2 reads SYDVKM. The CDR3 loop is CASSRTSGRIVSYNEQFF. CDR3 bases: TGTGCCAGCAGCCGGACTAGCGGGAGGATCGTCTCCTACAATGAGCAGTTCTTC.

The rearrangement uses TRBV5-8 and TRBJ1-5; D possibly corresponds to TRBD1 (5 bases). Germline V gene data show CDR1 as SGHTS and CDR2 as YDEGEE. V lost 1 base and J lost 9, with 23 bases in between. The CDR3 contains 17 residues. The CDR3 region has the DNA TGTGCCAGCAGCTTGACAAGAGTGTTGGACAAAAAGGGGCCCCAGCATTTT. Amino acids: CASSLTRVLDKKGPQHF.

J is TRBJ2-7 and V is TRBV18; TRBD2 agrees at 15 bases. Germline V CDR1 and CDR2: KGHSH, LQKENI. V lost 4 bases to trimming and J lost 7 bases; unmatched junction nucleotides: 5. The CDR3 covers 15 residues. CDR3 protein: CASSLGLAGGHEQYF. The CDR3 DNA follows: TGTGCCAGCTCACTCGGACTAGCGGGGGGGCATGAGCAGTACTTC. The variable domain in full, completed from reference TRBV18 and TRBJ2-7, reads NAGVMQNPRHLVRRRGQEARLRCSPMKGHSHVYWYRQLPEEGLKFMVYLQKENIIDESGMPKERFSAEFPKEGPSILRIQQVVRGDSAAYFCASSLGLAGGHEQYFGPGTRLTVT.

The chain combines TRBV4-2 with TRBJ2-7; 10 bases are a match to TRBD1. Germline V gene lookup returns CDR1 LGHNA and CDR2 YNFKEQ. This CDR3 comprises 14 residues. The trim removed 3 bases at V and 6 bases at J, leaving 5 bases unmatched. The CDR3 DNA reads TGTGCCAGCAGCCAGGCGGGGGACAGGGGCGAGCAGTACTTC. This sequence encodes CASSQAGDRGEQYF.

The chain joins TRBV11-2 to TRBJ2-7; 8 nucleotides align to TRBD2. Germline assignment: CDR1 SGHAT and CDR2 FQNNGV. Germline trimming cut 5 bases from V and 4 bases from J; bases unmatched to any gene: 10. The CDR3 length is 15 residues. CDR3 nucleotide sequence: TGTGCCAGCAGCGGCCCGGGACTAGTTATGTACGAGCAGTACTTC. It specifies CASSGPGLVMYEQYF.

This chain uses TRBV25-1 with TRBJ1-4; D possibly corresponds to TRBD1 (6 bases). The V gene lost 4 bases and the J gene lost 8 bases, with 17 bases spanning the gap. This CDR3 has 15 amino acids. Germline CDR1 MGHDK, CDR2 SYGVNS. The CDR3 is CASSGWAGDYEKLFF. In nucleotides, the CDR3 is TGTGCCAGCAGTGGATGGGCAGGGGATTACGAAAAACTGTTTTTT.

The sample holds one count of this clone. The gene calls are TRBV9 and TRBJ1-4; 9 bases line up with TRBD1. In germline, CDR1 is SGDLS, CDR2 YYNGEE. Germline trimming cut 0 bases from V and 8 bases from J; bases unmatched to any gene: 2. The CDR3 covers 14 residues. CDR3 protein: CASSVAGTGEKLFF. CDR3 DNA: TGTGCCAGCAGCGTAGCTGGGACAGGGGAAAAACTGTTTTTT.

The chain carries TRBV6-1 and TRBJ1-2; weak D call: TRBD1 (5 bases). CDR3 length equals 14 residues. V was clipped by 3 bases and J by 4 bases, with 12 bases between them. CDR1 MNHNS and CDR2 SASEGT come from the germline V gene. The CDR3 DNA follows: TGTGCCAGCAGTGAGGCGGGAGGGGCCTATGGCTACACCTTC. Amino acids: CASSEAGGAYGYTF.

This clone turned up a few times. This chain joins TRBV2 and TRBJ1-2, with 8 positions matching TRBD1. CDR1 is SNHLY, CDR2 FYNNEI, per germline. There are 13 residues in the CDR3. The V segment lost 4 bases and the J segment 3 bases; nucleotides outside the gene matches: 1. CDR3 sequence (DNA): TGTGCCAGCAGTGCGGGACAGGACTATGGCTACACCTTC. Its protein is CASSAGQDYGYTF.

This chain connects TRBV7-2 to TRBJ2-5; 12 bases map to TRBD2. The V and J ends lost 5 bases and 5 bases, in that order; junction bases with no gene match: 6. There are 15 residues in the CDR3. Germline lookup yields CDR1 SGHTA and CDR2 FQGNSA. CDR3 DNA sequence: TGTGCCAGCAGCCCGAGACTAGCGGGAGTGGAGACCCAGTACTTC. Amino acid sequence: CASSPRLAGVETQYF.

The chain couples TRBV15 to TRBJ2-5; D is unresolved. The CDR3 consists of 19 residues. V was clipped by 0 bases and J by 5 bases, with 25 bases between them. The germline V gene encodes CDR1 LNHNV and CDR2 YYDKDF (reference sequence). The CDR3 region is CATSRDNDGLMSGSETQYF. The CDR3 bases are TGTGCCACCAGCAGAGATAACGATGGATTAATGAGTGGTAGCGAGACCCAGTACTTC.

The gene calls are TRBV28 and TRBJ2-7, with D tentatively TRBD2 (5 bases). Germline values: CDR1 MDHEN, CDR2 SYDVKM. This CDR3 is 14 amino acids long. Trimming removed 7 bases at V and 2 bases at J, with 15 bases between. The DNA of the CDR3 is TGTGCCAGCAAAGAGGGCTCAGTAGCCTACGAGCAGTACTTC. Its protein product is CASKEGSVAYEQYF.

The CDR3 coding sequence is TGCGCCAGCAGCCAAGATCCTTTCGCGGGAGGGCCTGAGTATTTT. It translates to CASSQDPFAGGPEYF. The chain carries TRBV4-1 and TRBJ2-3; 9 bases map to TRBD2. CDR3 length equals 15 residues. With V trimmed by 0 bases and J by 13 bases, 11 bases remained unmatched. The germline gives CDR1 MGHRA, CDR2 YSYEKL.

V usage is TRBV7-3 and J usage is TRBJ2-3, with 7 bases matching TRBD2. The CDR3 contains 15 residues. Per the germline V gene, CDR1 is SGHTA and CDR2 is FQGTGA. Trimming took 0 bases from V and 0 from J; bases not matched to a gene: 0. The CDR3 sequence: CASSLTSGSTDTQYF. In DNA, the CDR3 is TGTGCCAGCAGCTTAACTAGCGGGAGCACAGATACGCAGTATTTT.

The gene calls are TRBV7-8 and TRBJ2-5; TRBD2 might be the D (5 bases). V dropped 5 bases and J dropped 3 bases, with 16 bases sitting between them. Germline values: CDR1 SGHVS, CDR2 FQNEAQ. CDR3 length: 15 residues. The CDR3 loop is CASSVSRGLKETQYF. CDR3 coding DNA: TGTGCCAGCAGCGTTTCCCGCGGGCTCAAAGAGACCCAGTACTTC.

In this sample, this clone turned up once. This chain links TRBV5-1 with TRBJ2-3; TRBD2 matches at 11 bases. This CDR3 comprises 16 residues. The trim removed 0 bases at V and 6 bases at J, leaving 6 bases unmatched. Per the germline V gene, CDR1 is SGHRS and CDR2 is YFSETQ. The CDR3 loop is CASSLGSGGATDTQYF. Written as DNA, the CDR3 is TGCGCCAGCAGCTTGGGTAGCGGGGGGGCAACGGATACGCAGTATTTT.

The chain recombines TRBV11-2 with TRBJ2-2, with D unclear. The CDR3 has 13 amino acids. Germline V gene sequence: CDR1 SGHAT, CDR2 FQNNGV. Trimming removed 2 bases at V and 7 bases at J, with 8 bases between. The CDR3 spells CASSLLEGGELFF. In DNA, the CDR3 is TGTGCCAGCAGCTTACTAGAAGGCGGGGAGCTGTTTTTT.

The chain has TRBV7-9 and TRBJ2-7, with a tentative D call TRBD2 (5 bases). The V end lost 10 bases, the J end lost 2 bases, and 12 bases lay between the germline ends. Looked up from germline, CDR1 is SEHNR and CDR2 is FQNEAQ (reference sequence). The CDR3 covers 12 residues. The CDR3 here is CATGTGAYEQYF. CDR3 nucleotide sequence: TGTGCCACGGGAACCGGGGCCTACGAGCAGTACTTC.

DNA for the CDR3: TGTGCCAGCAGCTTGTCAGGGTTTGGCTACACCTTC. This gives the protein CASSLSGFGYTF. This chain uses TRBV5-6 with TRBJ1-2; TRBD1 might be the D (5 bases). This CDR3 has 12 amino acids. Trimming left V 1 base short and J 7 bases short, with 8 bases between. Germline assignment: CDR1 SGHDT and CDR2 YYEEEE.